Detailed here is one TCR beta chain. The antigen is undetermined. The PCR had 60 Vbeta and 13 Jbeta primers. TCRdb's copy holds only in-frame clones and misses some; the assay was immunoSEQ multiplex PCR. In the table there are around 99,000 clones, roughly 70% of which are singletons. Donors were ostensibly healthy at sampling, although undocumented immune exposures were probable. The CDR3 length is 16 residues. V trimming: 4 bases; J trimming: 4 bases; junction bases outside the gene matches: 9. CDR1 and CDR2 from the germline V gene are SEHNR and FQNEAQ (reference sequence). This specimen comes from a study of cytomegalovirus exposure and HLA in healthy donors. Study results and caveats: Later analysis identified a missense DCLRE1C variant that was linked to TCR beta V- and J-gene trimming.

The chain combines TRBV7-9 with TRBJ2-1; 8 bases match TRBD1. The sequenced sample was PBMCs. This clonotype was sampled from a woman between 40 and 55 years old in good health and CMV-seropositive. CDR3 DNA: TGTGCCAGCAGCTACACTCCGGGACAGGCTTACAATGAGCAGTTCTTC. Its translation: CASSYTPGQAYNEQFF.